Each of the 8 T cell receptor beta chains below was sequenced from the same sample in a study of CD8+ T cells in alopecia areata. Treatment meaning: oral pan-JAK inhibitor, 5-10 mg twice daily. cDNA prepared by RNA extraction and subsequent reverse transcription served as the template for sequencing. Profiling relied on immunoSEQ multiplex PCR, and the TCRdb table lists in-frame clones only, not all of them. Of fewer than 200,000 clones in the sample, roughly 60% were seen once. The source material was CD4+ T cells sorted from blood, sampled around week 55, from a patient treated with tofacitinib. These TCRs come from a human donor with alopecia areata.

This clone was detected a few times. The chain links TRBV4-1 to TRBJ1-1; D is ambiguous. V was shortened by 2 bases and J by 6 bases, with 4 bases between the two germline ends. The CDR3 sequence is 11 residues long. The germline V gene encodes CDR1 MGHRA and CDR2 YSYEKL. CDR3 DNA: TGCGCCAGCAGCCAATCCTCTGAAGCTTTCTTT. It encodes CASSQSSEAFF.

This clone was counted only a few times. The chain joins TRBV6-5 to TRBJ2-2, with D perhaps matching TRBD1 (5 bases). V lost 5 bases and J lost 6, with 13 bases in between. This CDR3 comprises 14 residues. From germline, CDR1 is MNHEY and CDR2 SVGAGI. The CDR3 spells CASSLSGLSGELFF. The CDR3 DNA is TGTGCCAGCAGTCTATCAGGGTTATCCGGGGAGCTGTTTTTT.

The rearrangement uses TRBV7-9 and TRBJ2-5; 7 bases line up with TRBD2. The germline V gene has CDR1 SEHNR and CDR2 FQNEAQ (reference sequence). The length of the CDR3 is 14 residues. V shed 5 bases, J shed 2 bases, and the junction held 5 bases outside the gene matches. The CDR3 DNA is TGTGCCAGCAGCGCGGGACTAACGCAAGAGACCCAGTACTTC. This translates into CASSAGLTQETQYF. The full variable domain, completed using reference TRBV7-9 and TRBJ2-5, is DTGVSQNPRHKITKRGQNVTFRCDPISEHNRLYWYRQTLGQGPEFLTYFQNEAQLEKSRLLSDRFSAERPKGSFSTLEIQRTEQGDSAMYLCASSAGLTQETQYFGPGTRLLVL.

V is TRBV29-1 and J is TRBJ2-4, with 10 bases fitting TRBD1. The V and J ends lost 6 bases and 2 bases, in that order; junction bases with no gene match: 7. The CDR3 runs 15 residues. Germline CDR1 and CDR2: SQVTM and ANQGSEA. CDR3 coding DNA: TGCAGCGTCAAAGGGACAGGGGATTCCAAAAACATTCAGTACTTC. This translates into CSVKGTGDSKNIQYF.

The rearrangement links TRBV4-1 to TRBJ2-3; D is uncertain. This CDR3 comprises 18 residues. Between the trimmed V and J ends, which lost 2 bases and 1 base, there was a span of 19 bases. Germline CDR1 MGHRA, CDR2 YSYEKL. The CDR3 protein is CASSQSADRVGRTDTQYF. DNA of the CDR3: TGCGCCAGCAGCCAATCCGCGGACCGCGTAGGTCGCACAGATACGCAGTATTTT.

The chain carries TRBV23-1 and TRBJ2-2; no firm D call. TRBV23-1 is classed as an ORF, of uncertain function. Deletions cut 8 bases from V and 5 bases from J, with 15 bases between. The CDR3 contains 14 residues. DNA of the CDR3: TGCGCCAGCCCGCTCCCGAGTTCTACCGGGGAGCTGTTTTTT. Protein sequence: CASPLPSSTGELFF.

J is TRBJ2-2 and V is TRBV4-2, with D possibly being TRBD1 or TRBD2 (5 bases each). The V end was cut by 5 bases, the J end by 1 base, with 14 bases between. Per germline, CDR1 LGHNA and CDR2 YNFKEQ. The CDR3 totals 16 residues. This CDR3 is CASSWPRGGNTGELFF. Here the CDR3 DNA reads TGTGCCAGCAGCTGGCCGAGGGGCGGGAACACCGGGGAGCTGTTTTTT.

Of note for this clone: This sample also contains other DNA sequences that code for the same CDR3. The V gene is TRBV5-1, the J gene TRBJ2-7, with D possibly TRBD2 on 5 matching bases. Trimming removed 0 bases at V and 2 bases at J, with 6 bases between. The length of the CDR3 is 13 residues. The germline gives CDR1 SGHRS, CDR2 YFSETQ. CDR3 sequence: CASSLAGTYEQYF. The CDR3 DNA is TGCGCCAGCAGCTTGGCCGGGACCTACGAGCAGTACTTC.